Reported below is one T cell receptor beta chain. The target antigen is unknown. Investigators sought sequencing depths of between 1 in 200,000 and 1 in 1 million T cells. Profiling relied on immunoSEQ multiplex PCR, and the TCRdb table lists in-frame clones only, not all of them. Of roughly 11,000 clones in the sample, 65% to 85% are singletons; the top ten hold 20% to 25%. Germline-derived CDR1 and CDR2 are SGHDN and FVKESK. This CDR3 spans 17 amino acids. V was cut by 4 bases and J by 2 bases, with 19 bases left in between. The data stem from a study of cytotoxic CD8 clonotypes in ibrutinib-treated CLL. In the study overall: Response samples followed a median 12 months of treatment, range 6 to 36.

The study, taken as a whole, reports: Progressing patients had sampling times that differed from those of sustained-remission patients. Public clonotypes were uncommon and contracted or stayed stable on treatment.

This clonotype was sampled from a human donor with chronic lymphocytic leukemia. This sequence joins TRBV14 and TRBJ2-3, with a tentative D call TRBD2 (5 bases). Source: PBMCs, taken at disease progression, from a patient treated with ibrutinib. The CDR3 loop reads CASSPAWVEVVTDTQYF. The DNA of the CDR3 is TGTGCCAGCAGCCCAGCCTGGGTGGAGGTTGTCACAGATACGCAGTATTTT.